Below, 11 T cell receptor beta chains from the same sample are listed, as sequenced in a study of blood T cells in healthy people across ages. PCR was performed a second time for roughly 7 to 12 cycles using a sample-barcoded 5' primer and a J-beta primer mix. MiXCR, applied by TCRdb to the 5' RACE reads, yields one record per CDR3 protein. This table holds about 640,000 distinct CDR3 sequences, approximately 40% found once. Specimen: blood. The receptors shown here come from a man older than 75 in good health.

This clonotype was found a few times. This chain connects TRBV28 to TRBJ2-7, with a tentative D call TRBD2 (5 bases). V lost 2 bases, J lost 1 base, and 12 bases lay in between. This CDR3 has 15 amino acids. Germline V CDR1 and CDR2: MDHEN, SYDVKM. The CDR3 DNA reads as TGTGCCAGCAGTTTAGACGTAGGCGGGTCCTACGAGCAGTACTTC. This encodes CASSLDVGGSYEQYF.

The J gene is TRBJ2-2, the V gene TRBV27; perhaps D is TRBD1 or TRBD2 (7 bases each). The CDR3 covers 17 residues. The germline V and J ends were trimmed by 4 bases and 6 bases, with 21 bases remaining between them. CDR1 and CDR2 (germline): MNHEY, SMNVEV (reference sequence). This chain's CDR3 is CASSWSRGGLDSGELFF. CDR3 bases: TGTGCCAGCAGTTGGTCCAGGGGGGGCCTGGATTCCGGGGAGCTGTTTTTT.

This clonotype showed up just a few times. V usage is TRBV3-1 and J usage is TRBJ1-4; D unclear. In germline, CDR1 is LGHDT, CDR2 YNNKEL (reference sequence). V dropped 4 bases and J dropped 8 bases, with 20 bases sitting between them. The CDR3 is 16 amino acids. The CDR3 here is CASSRTARAGKEKLFF. In DNA, the CDR3 is TGTGCCAGCAGCCGAACGGCCCGCGCGGGGAAGGAAAAACTGTTTTTT.

The V call is TRBV7-2, the J call TRBJ1-1; D not certain. Germline CDR1 is SGHTA and CDR2 is FQGNSA. With 0 bases removed from V and 1 base from J, the gap between germline ends came to 6 bases. The CDR3 totals 14 residues. The CDR3 spells CASSLAGENTEAFF. For the CDR3, the DNA is TGTGCCAGCAGCTTAGCGGGAGAGAACACTGAAGCTTTCTTT.

This clonotype was counted between two and nine times. V gene TRBV9 combines with J gene TRBJ1-2; D not certain. Trimming removed 5 bases at V and 7 bases at J, with 21 bases between. The CDR3 extends over 15 amino acids. Per the germline V gene, CDR1 is SGDLS and CDR2 is YYNGEE. CDR3 protein: CASSSGVLGNSGYTF. DNA of the CDR3: TGTGCCAGCAGTTCAGGAGTCCTGGGGAATAGTGGCTACACCTTC.

Only a few counts were recorded for this clonotype. This may arise from a read error, as a much more abundant clone is one base away. The chain combines TRBV7-3 with TRBJ2-1; tentatively, D is TRBD2 (5 bases). The CDR3 length is 15 residues. The ends were cut back, 8 bases at V and 2 bases at J, with 16 bases in the middle. Germline V lookup: CDR1 SGHTA, CDR2 FQGTGA. For the CDR3, the DNA is TGTGCCAGCGGCCCGAGCGGTTACACCTACAATGAGCAGTTCTTC. It encodes CASGPSGYTYNEQFF. Full variable domain (missing parts from reference TRBV7-3 and TRBJ2-1): GAGVSQTPSNKVTEKGKYVELRCDPISGHTALYWYRQSLGQGPEFLIYFQGTGAADDSGLPNDRFFAVRPEGSVSTLKIQRTERGDSAVYLCASGPSGYTYNEQFFGPGTRLTVL.

The table lists this clonotype with a few counts. This chain joins TRBV6-2 or TRBV6-3 and TRBJ1-2; D remains unclear. The CDR3 is 15 amino acids. V lost 3 bases, J lost 6 bases, and 17 bases lay in between. In germline, CDR1 is MNHEY, CDR2 SVGEGT. This CDR3 is CASSYSGRSTNGYTF. In DNA, the CDR3 is TGTGCCAGCAGTTATTCCGGAAGGAGCACCAATGGCTACACCTTC.

This clonotype occurred many times. The rearrangement links TRBV29-1 to TRBJ2-3, with 8 positions matching TRBD2. CDR3 length equals 15 residues. The ends lost 8 bases at V and 2 bases at J; junction bases unmatched: 12. Per the germline V gene, CDR1 is SQVTM and CDR2 is ANQGSEA. This CDR3 is CSSRVGRGATDTQYF. The CDR3 bases are TGCAGCTCTAGGGTAGGGCGGGGGGCCACAGATACGCAGTATTTT.

V is TRBV7-2 and J is TRBJ2-7, with 8 bases aligning to TRBD1. Germline CDR1 SGHTA, CDR2 FQGNSA. This CDR3 has 15 amino acids. V lost 4 bases to trimming and J lost 6 bases; unmatched junction nucleotides: 11. As DNA, the CDR3 is TGTGCCAGCAGCTCCACAGGGGGGTTCCCCCCCGAGCAGTACTTC. Translating it yields CASSSTGGFPPEQYF.

This clonotype was seen just once. This chain connects TRBV18 to TRBJ2-1; 15 bases fit TRBD2. V shed 5 bases and J 8 bases; nucleotides not matched to a gene: 13. This CDR3 contains 18 residues. Per the germline V gene, CDR1 is KGHSH and CDR2 is LQKENI. CDR3 sequence (DNA): TGTGCCAGCTCAGCGGGACTAGCGGGAGGTTGGGGCTTCGATGAGCAGTTCTTC. The encoded protein is CASSAGLAGGWGFDEQFF.

This chain uses TRBV2 with TRBJ2-1; 7 bases are a match to TRBD2. Germline values: CDR1 SNHLY, CDR2 FYNNEI. V lost 8 bases and J lost 2; bases outside the gene matches: 12. The CDR3 covers 16 residues. The CDR3 DNA follows: TGTGCCAGCCAATGGGGTAGCGGGCCCACCTACAATGAGCAGTTCTTC. Translation gives CASQWGSGPTYNEQFF.